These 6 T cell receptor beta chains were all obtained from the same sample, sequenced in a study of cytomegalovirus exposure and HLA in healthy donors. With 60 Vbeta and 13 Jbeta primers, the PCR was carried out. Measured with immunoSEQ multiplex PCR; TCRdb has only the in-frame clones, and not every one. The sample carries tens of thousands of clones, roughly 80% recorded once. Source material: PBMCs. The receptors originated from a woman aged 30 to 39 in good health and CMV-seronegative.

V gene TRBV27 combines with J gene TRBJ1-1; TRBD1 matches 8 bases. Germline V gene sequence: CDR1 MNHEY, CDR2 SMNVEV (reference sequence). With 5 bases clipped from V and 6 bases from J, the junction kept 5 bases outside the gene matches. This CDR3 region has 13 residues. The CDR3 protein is CASSTGGRAEAFF. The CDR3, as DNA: TGTGCCAGCAGTACAGGGGGGCGGGCTGAAGCTTTCTTT.

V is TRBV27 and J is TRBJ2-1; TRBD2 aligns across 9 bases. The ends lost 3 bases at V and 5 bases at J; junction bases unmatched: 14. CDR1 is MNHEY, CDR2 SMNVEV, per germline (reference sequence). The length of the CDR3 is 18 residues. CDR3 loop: CASSLRLAGLSTNNEQFF. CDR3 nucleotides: TGTGCCAGCAGTTTGAGGCTAGCGGGACTAAGTACAAACAATGAGCAGTTCTTC.

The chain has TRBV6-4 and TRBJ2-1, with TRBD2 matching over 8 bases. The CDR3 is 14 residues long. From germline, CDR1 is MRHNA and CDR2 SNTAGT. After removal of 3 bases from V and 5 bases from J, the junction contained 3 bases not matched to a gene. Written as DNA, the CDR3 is TGTGCCAGCAGTGAAGGGCGGGAGGACAATGAGCAGTTCTTC. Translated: CASSEGREDNEQFF.

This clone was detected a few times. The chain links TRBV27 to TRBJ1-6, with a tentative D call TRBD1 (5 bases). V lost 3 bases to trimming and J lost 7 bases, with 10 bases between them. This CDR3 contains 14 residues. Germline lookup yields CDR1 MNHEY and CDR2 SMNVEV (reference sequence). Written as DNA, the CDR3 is TGTGCCAGCAGTTTCGGGGAGGGGAATTCACCCCTCCACTTT. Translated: CASSFGEGNSPLHF.

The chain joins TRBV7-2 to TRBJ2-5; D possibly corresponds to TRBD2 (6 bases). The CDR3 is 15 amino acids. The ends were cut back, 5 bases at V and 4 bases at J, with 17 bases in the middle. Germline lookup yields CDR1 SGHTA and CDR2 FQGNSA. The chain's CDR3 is CASSLGGSPRETQYF. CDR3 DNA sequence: TGTGCCAGCAGCCTGGGGGGTAGCCCAAGAGAGACCCAGTACTTC.

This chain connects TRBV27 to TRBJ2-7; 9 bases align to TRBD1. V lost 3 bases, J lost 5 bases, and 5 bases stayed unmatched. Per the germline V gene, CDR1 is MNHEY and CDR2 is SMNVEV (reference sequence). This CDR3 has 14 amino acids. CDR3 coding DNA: TGTGCCAGCAGTTTGGGACAGGGTATCCACGAGCAGTACTTC. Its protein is CASSLGQGIHEQYF.